The 13 T cell receptor beta chains in this list originate from one sample, sequenced in a study of OX40 agonist ivuxolimab in advanced cancers. Assay: immunoSEQ multiplex PCR; the TCRdb copy retains only in-frame clones and omits some. The sample carries approximately 99,000 clones, 85% to 95% recorded once. The specimen comprised CD4+ or CD8+ T cells sorted from blood, sampled in a trial of the OX40 agonist ivuxolimab. These receptors came from an adult with an advanced solid tumor such as melanoma, head and neck, liver or kidney cancer.

V is TRBV7-9 and J is TRBJ1-2; TRBD1 is a possible D gene (5 bases). This CDR3 is 12 amino acids long. V lost 4 bases to trimming and J lost 5 bases, with 8 bases between them. Per germline, CDR1 SEHNR and CDR2 FQNEAQ (reference sequence). CDR3 region: CASSSGQYGYTF. The CDR3 DNA reads as TGTGCCAGCAGCTCAGGACAATATGGCTACACCTTC. Together with reference TRBV7-9 and TRBJ1-2, the CDR3 gives the full variable domain: DTGVSQNPRHKITKRGQNVTFRCDPISEHNRLYWYRQTLGQGPEFLTYFQNEAQLEKSRLLSDRFSAERPKGSFSTLEIQRTEQGDSAMYLCASSSGQYGYTFGSGTRLTVV.

V gene TRBV9 combines with J gene TRBJ2-3; D is uncertain. Germline V gene lookup returns CDR1 SGDLS and CDR2 YYNGEE. The V end was cut by 4 bases, the J end by 4 bases, with 13 bases between. CDR3 length: 14 amino acids. CDR3 sequence (DNA): TGTGCCAGCAGCCAGGACCCTTTACCAGATACGCAGTATTTT. Translating gives CASSQDPLPDTQYF.

The chain carries TRBV11-2 and TRBJ2-1; D tentatively reads TRBD1 or TRBD2 (7 bases each). Trimming shortened V by 1 base and J by 7 bases, and 14 bases separated the two germline ends. The CDR3 has 15 amino acids. The germline V gene encodes CDR1 SGHAT and CDR2 FQNNGV. CDR3 in amino acids: CASSLGGGQYNEQFF. The CDR3 DNA reads TGTGCCAGCAGCTTAGGGGGGGGACAGTATAATGAGCAGTTCTTC.

About this clone itself: Other DNA sequences within the sample encode an identical CDR3. The chain recombines TRBV5-1 with TRBJ2-5, with D unclear. CDR1 is SGHRS and CDR2 is YFSETQ in the germline V gene. V was clipped by 4 bases and J by 1 base, with 2 bases between them. The CDR3 loop spans 11 amino acids. This chain's CDR3 is CASSSQETQYF. CDR3 nucleotide sequence: TGCGCCAGCAGCAGCCAAGAGACCCAGTACTTC.

The chain combines TRBV7-9 with TRBJ2-3; 8 bases are shared with TRBD1. The V gene end was trimmed by 1 base and the J gene end by 4 bases; junction bases not matched to a gene: 7. CDR1 SEHNR and CDR2 FQNEAQ come from the germline V gene (reference sequence). The CDR3 loop spans 16 amino acids. CDR3 nucleotide sequence: TGTGCCAGCAGCTTAGTTGGACAGGGAGTGTCAGATACGCAGTATTTT. This translates into CASSLVGQGVSDTQYF. The whole variable domain, remainder taken from reference TRBV7-9 and TRBJ2-3, is DTGVSQNPRHKITKRGQNVTFRCDPISEHNRLYWYRQTLGQGPEFLTYFQNEAQLEKSRLLSDRFSAERPKGSFSTLEIQRTEQGDSAMYLCASSLVGQGVSDTQYFGPGTRLTVL.

This chain links TRBV19 with TRBJ1-5; D is uncertain. Trimming pared 5 bases from V and 7 bases from J, leaving 15 bases between. CDR3 length: 14 residues. Germline CDR1 is LNHDA and CDR2 is SQIVND (reference sequence). CDR3 residues: CASSLQEGRQPQHF. The CDR3 DNA reads TGTGCCAGTAGTCTGCAGGAGGGTCGGCAGCCCCAGCATTTT.

The chain carries TRBV7-3 and TRBJ2-1; no reliable D call. The CDR3 is 10 amino acids. V was cut by 8 bases and J by 9 bases, with 8 bases left in between. The germline gives CDR1 SGHTA, CDR2 FQGTGA. The CDR3 reads CASRGREQFF. DNA for the CDR3: TGTGCCAGCCGAGGACGTGAGCAGTTCTTC.

The chain couples TRBV11-3 to TRBJ2-1; D gene unclear. This CDR3 has 15 amino acids. From germline, CDR1 is SGHNT and CDR2 YENEEA. Trimming removed 1 base from V and 5 bases from J, with 12 bases in between. Here the CDR3 reads CASSLGLSRDNEQFF. The CDR3 region has the DNA TGTGCCAGCAGCTTAGGACTGTCTAGGGACAATGAGCAGTTCTTC.

The genes are TRBV30 and TRBJ1-2; D not resolved. The CDR3 sequence is 13 residues long. Germline CDR1 and CDR2: GTSNPN and SVGIG (reference sequence). The ends were cut back, 4 bases at V and 4 bases at J, with 13 bases in the middle. CDR3 region: CAWKLSVLYGYTF. The CDR3 nucleotides read TGTGCCTGGAAATTGTCAGTCCTCTATGGCTACACCTTC.

V gene TRBV5-1 combines with J gene TRBJ1-3; no clear D gene. V shed 0 bases and J shed 0 bases, with 4 bases lying between them. Per germline, CDR1 SGHRS and CDR2 YFSETQ. The CDR3 spans 14 residues. CDR3 sequence: CASSLASSGNTIYF. The CDR3 nucleotides read TGCGCCAGCAGCTTGGCGAGCTCTGGAAACACCATATATTTT.

This chain connects TRBV19 to TRBJ1-5, with a possible D match to TRBD1 (5 bases). The CDR3 spans 15 residues. Germline CDR1 is LNHDA and CDR2 is SQIVND (reference sequence). V was trimmed by 3 bases and J by 5 bases, leaving 14 bases between them. CDR3 amino acids: CASSMGLIADQPQHF. The CDR3 nucleotides read TGTGCCAGTAGTATGGGGCTAATTGCAGATCAGCCCCAGCATTTT.

V and J are TRBV2 and TRBJ2-7, with 11 bases matching TRBD1. This CDR3 comprises 16 residues. The germline gives CDR1 SNHLY, CDR2 FYNNEI. V shed 6 bases and J 6 bases; nucleotides not matched to a gene: 13. The CDR3 protein is CASSELHSGTGGEQYF. The CDR3 region has the DNA TGTGCCAGCAGCGAACTTCACTCCGGGACAGGGGGCGAGCAGTACTTC.

The chain links TRBV5-1 to TRBJ1-1, with a tentative D call TRBD1 (6 bases). The CDR3 is 14 residues long. V was cut by 2 bases and J by 3 bases, with 11 bases left in between. Germline CDR1 and CDR2: SGHRS and YFSETQ. CDR3 protein: CASSFSSGDTEAFF. The CDR3 region has the DNA TGCGCCAGCAGCTTCTCTTCAGGGGACACTGAAGCTTTCTTT.